This TCR beta chain was identified in a study of a mutant IDH1 vaccine in newly diagnosed glioma. Overall study context: The initiation of vaccination occurred 4-6 weeks after radiotherapy alone, or with temozolomide cycles. V12 came at week 35, V13 at week 47.

The CDR3 spans 15 residues. CDR1 and CDR2 from the germline V gene are KGHSH and LQKENI. V dropped 3 bases and J dropped 5; count of bases not matched to a gene: 6. A word on this clone: Its antigen is as yet unknown.

The protocol was immunoSEQ multiplex PCR, while the TCRdb copy is restricted to in-frame clones and leaves out a portion. Of around 26,000 clones in the sample, 70% to 90% were seen once. This sample's time point: week 35, safety follow-up. What each vaccine dose contained was 300 ug of mutant IDH1 20-mer peptide, accompanied by topical imiquimod. The chain uses TRBV18 and TRBJ2-5; TRBD1 agrees at 10 bases. This specimen was PBMCs, taken from a glioma patient whose treatment included an IDH1 peptide vaccine. The clonotype was recovered from a man aged 25 to 45 with glioma. In DNA form, the CDR3 reads TGTGCCAGCTCACCGACAGGGGGCGAAGGGGAGACCCAGTACTTC. Protein: CASSPTGGEGETQYF.